Below are 10 T cell receptor beta chains sequenced from a single sample in a study of shared clonotypes between healthy human individuals. CD45RO negativity and positive selection for CCR7 defined naive CD8 cells, a population that excluded terminally differentiated effector memory CD45RA+ cells. Data came from immunoSEQ multiplex PCR; TCRdb stores just in-frame clones and leaves some out. This table has roughly 2,000,000 clones, just under 95% appearing once. Source material: naive CD8+ T cells from PBMCs. The source is a man younger than 35 in good health. Some clones in this sample may be carry-over from other donors' samples.

The gene calls are TRBV2 and TRBJ1-1; D unresolved. Looked up from germline, CDR1 is SNHLY and CDR2 is FYNNEI. The ends were cut back, 3 bases at V and 1 base at J, with 24 bases in the middle. The length of the CDR3 is 19 residues. The CDR3 coding sequence is TGTGCCAGCAGTGACCCTGAGTGGGTGGCCGGGAGAGAGAACACTGAAGCTTTCTTT. It codes for CASSDPEWVAGRENTEAFF. Together with reference TRBV2 and TRBJ1-1, the CDR3 gives the full variable domain: EPEVTQTPSHQVTQMGQEVILRCVPISNHLYFYWYRQILGQKVEFLVSFYNNEISEKSEIFDDQFSVERPDGSNFTLKIRSTKLEDSAMYFCASSDPEWVAGRENTEAFFGQGTRLTVV.

The CDR3: CASSDVPGQGYEQYF. CDR3 nucleotide sequence: TGTGCCAGCAGTGACGTACCGGGACAAGGCTACGAGCAGTACTTC. The chain combines TRBV6-1 with TRBJ2-7; D possibly corresponds to TRBD1 (6 bases). CDR1 and CDR2 from the germline V gene are MNHNS and SASEGT. This CDR3 is built from 15 residues. V was shortened by 3 bases and J by 3 bases, with 15 bases between the two germline ends.

CDR3 loop: CASSFGTDSYEQYF. The CDR3 coding sequence is TGTGCCAGCAGCTTCGGGACAGACTCCTACGAGCAGTACTTC. This chain uses TRBV7-9 with TRBJ2-7, with 7 positions matching TRBD1. The germline V gene encodes CDR1 SEHNR and CDR2 FQNEAQ (reference sequence). The CDR3 totals 14 residues. Germline trimming cut 3 bases from V and 0 bases from J; bases unmatched to any gene: 2.

Remarks on this clone: Germline and junction disagree at one end, which may indicate a read error. As DNA, the CDR3 is TGTGCCAGCAGCCGCCCGGAGGACTTT. This sequence encodes CASSRPEDF. The chain joins TRBV7-9 to TRBJ1-1; D unresolved. Germline lookup yields CDR1 SEHNR and CDR2 FQNEAQ (reference sequence). The CDR3 covers 9 residues.

The J gene is TRBJ2-7, the V gene TRBV15, with D hard to call. CDR1 is LNHNV, CDR2 YYDKDF, per germline (reference sequence). There are 14 residues in the CDR3. Trimming shortened V by 0 bases and J by 2 bases, and 8 bases separated the two germline ends. The CDR3 nucleotides are TGTGCCACCAGCAGAGACGAACGCCCCTACGAGCAGTACTTC. As protein: CATSRDERPYEQYF.

The gene calls are TRBV5-8 and TRBJ2-7; perhaps D is TRBD1 or TRBD2 (6 bases each). Germline V gene lookup returns CDR1 SGHTS and CDR2 YDEGEE. CDR3 length: 17 amino acids. The V and J ends lost 1 base and 6 bases respectively, with 23 bases between them. The CDR3 reads CASSLRGSDSEGGEQYF. The DNA for the CDR3 is TGTGCCAGCAGCTTGAGGGGGTCGGATTCGGAGGGCGGCGAGCAGTACTTC.

In the case of this clone: Other DNA sequences from this sample encode an identical CDR3 as well. This rearrangement joins TRBV7-9 to TRBJ2-7; 12 bases agree with TRBD2. CDR3 length equals 15 residues. Germline V gene sequence: CDR1 SEHNR, CDR2 FQNEAQ (reference sequence). V was clipped by 5 bases and J by 1 base; unmatched bases: 3. The CDR3 region has the DNA TGTGCCAGCAGCCCAACTAGCGGGAGGTCCTACGAGCAGTACTTC. It specifies CASSPTSGRSYEQYF.

This chain links TRBV27 with TRBJ2-6, with 11 bases matching TRBD1. V lost 10 bases, J lost 3 bases, and 11 bases stayed unmatched. The CDR3 sequence is 17 residues long. Germline values: CDR1 MNHEY, CDR2 SMNVEV (reference sequence). CDR3 bases: TGTGCCACCCGGACAGGGGGCGTGAGGTATGGGGCCAACGTCCTGACTTTC. Encoded protein: CATRTGGVRYGANVLTF.

This chain uses TRBV28 with TRBJ1-2; 9 positions agree with TRBD1. Germline assignment: CDR1 MDHEN and CDR2 SYDVKM. The J segment lost 0 bases and the V segment lost 0 bases, leaving 23 bases of the junction unmatched. The CDR3 has 23 residues. CDR3 DNA: TGTGCCAGCAGTTTATGGGACCTTCAGGAAACCCGGGACAGGGAAGGGGCTAACTATGGCTACACCTTC. This encodes CASSLWDLQETRDREGANYGYTF.

The chain links TRBV6-5 to TRBJ2-5; D ambiguous. The CDR3 covers 13 residues. Deletions cut 5 bases from V and 5 bases from J, with 12 bases between. The germline gives CDR1 MNHEY, CDR2 SVGAGI. As DNA, the CDR3 is TGTGCCAGCAGTCCGGGCCCCGCGGAGACCCAGTACTTC. Translating it yields CASSPGPAETQYF.